Below, one T cell receptor beta chain is given with its context. The protocol was immunoSEQ multiplex PCR, while the TCRdb copy is restricted to in-frame clones and leaves out a portion. The table lists tens of thousands of clones, about 86% of them singletons, with 2.5% to 3% in the top ten. This record comes from a study of T cells after posttransplantation cyclophosphamide. Trimming took off 10 bases at V and 0 bases at J, with 16 bases between the two ends. This CDR3 is 14 amino acids long. CDR1 MNHEY and CDR2 SVGAGI come from the germline V gene. This TCR was recovered from a man aged 25-45 years with a blood cancer, CMV-positive, and with a related stem cell donor. What was sequenced was PBMCs. The rearrangement joins TRBV6-5 to TRBJ2-7; weak D call: TRBD1 (7 bases). The CDR3 is CATRGGGVSYEQYF. As DNA, the CDR3 is TGTGCCACCCGAGGAGGGGGCGTCTCCTACGAGCAGTACTTC.